This record looks at one T cell receptor (beta chain) sequence and its context. Its antigen remains unidentified. No base quality information exists; no much larger clone differs at one position. The sample comes from a study of blood T cell repertoires in COVID-19 (dated by TCRdb to 2020 to 2022). Describing the broader study: Samples covering the acute and convalescent phases of COVID-19 were provided by collaborators in the United States, Italy and Spain. Samples came from the ongoing ImmuneRACE study (first 160 participants) plus 1,254 subjects from 6 global collaborators. The prospective study material was composed of cDNA or gDNA derived from T cells, B-cell-depleted T cells, or PBMCs. Nearly every sample came with metadata listing a de-identified subject ID, COVID-19 status, age in years and sex. The repertoires were released in a freely available public database intended as a resource for research on the immune response to SARS-CoV-2. The dataset comprised deeply sampled blood TCRbeta repertoires from subjects exposed to, actively infected with, or recovered from COVID-19. Where available, HLA class I and class II types were taken from metadata supplied by the sample provider and were not determined by assay-based typing. What the work shows at the level of the full study, not this receptor alone: How much clinical and demographic metadata was included differed by source and by participant, and the metadata was provided uncurated.

TCRbeta CDR3 regions were amplified from genomic DNA by means of the immunoSEQ Assay, a bias-controlled multiplex PCR. In the authors' own workflow: Nucleated cell counts per sample were estimated from amplification of reference gene primers within the assay. To quantify the absolute abundance of each unique TCRbeta CDR3 rearrangement, sequence reads were collapsed and filtered. Productive Simpson clonality was computed per sample as the square root of Simpson's diversity index over productive rearrangements. This is the immuneACCESS table as TCRdb keeps it, with only in-frame sequences that have V and J called. A part of the clones is gone; compared with another copy, unresolved V genes explain less than half, and the rest is unexplained. The V and J calls and the clone size are those of that table, but D and trimming were determined from the DNA. In all, the sample holds more than 350,000 clones, and 85% to 90% of those were seen once. Of the sample, roughly 0.99% is held by the ten largest clones.

Participants in the prospective study were enrolled through a virtual design, were aged 18 to 89 years, and lived in under 25 United States geographic areas. Cohort assignment in the prospective study relied on participant-reported clinical history from a screening survey and a study questionnaire. Recovered participants in ImmuneRACE Cohort 3 were defined by two consecutive negative NP/OP PCR tests, clearance by a healthcare professional, or resolution of symptoms. Mobile phlebotomists in the prospective study collected whole blood, serum and a nasopharyngeal or oropharyngeal swab from every participant. Participants in the prospective study had the option to provide additional blood draws and questionnaires over an approximately two-month period. Before DNA extraction, prospective study blood samples were shipped either frozen or at room temperature. Sequences LGHDT (CDR1) and YNNKEL (CDR2) are obtained from the germline V gene (reference sequence). From V the trimming removes 4 bases and from J it removes 5 bases, while the gene matches leave 6 bases of the junction unaccounted for. Inclusive of the bounding cysteine and phenylalanine, the CDR3 is 15 residues long. CDR3 DNA only is kept here, 45 bases in frame from base 1.

The rearranged chain carries TRBV3-1 (or the pseudogene TRBV3-2) and TRBJ2-5; 11 central bases correspond to TRBD2. The source is a man aged 18 to 35 who had recovered from COVID-19. The material sequenced was PBMCs or T cells enriched from blood (not recorded which). The encoded CDR3 is CASSLGTSGPETQYF. DNA sequence: TGTGCCAGCAGCCTCGGGACTAGCGGCCCGGAGACCCAGTACTTC.